These 11 T cell receptor beta chains originate from one sample sequenced in a study of T-cell memory formation after mild COVID-19. TCRdb reanalysed the 5' RACE reads using MiXCR and keeps one entry per CDR3 protein. The repertoire includes over 350,000 distinct CDR3 sequences, around 24% of them detected once, and around 8.1% sits in the top ten. Sequencing input: PBMCs or a T cell subset sorted from them (not recorded which). These receptors originate from an adult woman who had mild COVID-19 (a few samples of this study predate the infection). Cell type and time point are not known.

This clonotype was seen more than once but under ten times. This CDR3 is CASSPGTFNEQFF. CDR3 DNA sequence: TGCGCCAGCAGCCCCGGGACTTTCAATGAGCAGTTCTTC. The genes are TRBV5-1 and TRBJ2-1, with D perhaps TRBD2 (6 bases). The CDR3 contains 13 residues. Trimming cost V 4 bases and J 6 bases, with 11 bases left between them. The germline V gene encodes CDR1 SGHRS and CDR2 YFSETQ.

This clonotype was counted only a few times. This sequence joins TRBV9 and TRBJ1-2; D not certain. The CDR3 sequence is 13 residues long. Germline assignment: CDR1 SGDLS and CDR2 YYNGEE. The V and J ends lost 3 bases and 2 bases respectively, with 8 bases between them. The CDR3 loop reads CASSADWNYGYTF. The CDR3 nucleotides are TGTGCCAGCAGCGCGGACTGGAACTATGGCTACACCTTC. The complete variable domain, with remaining parts taken from reference TRBV9 and TRBJ1-2, reads DSGVTQTPKHLITATGQRVTLRCSPRSGDLSVYWYQQSLDQGLQFLIQYYNGEERAKGNILERFSAQQFPDLHSELNLSSLELGDSALYFCASSADWNYGYTFGSGTRLTVV.

The chain carries TRBV6-5 and TRBJ1-2; the D gene is possibly TRBD1 (5 bases). The germline gives CDR1 MNHEY, CDR2 SVGAGI. V lost 2 bases and J 5 bases, leaving 15 bases between the germline ends. The CDR3 contains 15 residues. The CDR3 here is CASSYNSGTPYGYTF. CDR3 DNA: TGTGCCAGCAGTTACAATTCCGGGACCCCTTATGGCTACACCTTC.

The chain couples TRBV7-9 to TRBJ2-3; TRBD2 agrees at 10 bases. The CDR3 spans 17 residues. Trimming at V came to 11 bases and at J to 0 bases, leaving 14 bases not matched to a gene. CDR1 is SEHNR and CDR2 is FQNEAQ in the germline V gene (reference sequence). DNA of the CDR3: TGTGCCTGGTCCATGCTAGCGGGGGCCGCTAGCACAGATACGCAGTATTTT. This translates into CAWSMLAGAASTDTQYF. The whole variable domain, remainder taken from reference TRBV7-9 and TRBJ2-3, is DTGVSQNPRHKITKRGQNVTFRCDPISEHNRLYWYRQTLGQGPEFLTYFQNEAQLEKSRLLSDRFSAERPKGSFSTLEIQRTEQGDSAMYLCAWSMLAGAASTDTQYFGPGTRLTVL.

The J gene is TRBJ2-7, the V gene TRBV25-1; 8 bases align to TRBD1. Trimming cost V 5 bases and J 2 bases; bases outside gene matches: 11. The germline CDR1 and CDR2 sequences are MGHDK and SYGVNS. The CDR3 is 16 residues long. CDR3 sequence (DNA): TGTGCCAGCAGTCCTCAGCCGGGGACAGGCACCTACGAGCAGTACTTC. It encodes CASSPQPGTGTYEQYF.

This chain links TRBV30 with TRBJ2-6; D remains unclear. CDR3 length equals 17 residues. Germline loops: CDR1 GTSNPN, CDR2 SVGIG (reference sequence). With 0 bases removed from V and 0 bases from J, the gap between germline ends came to 12 bases. Here the CDR3 DNA reads TGTGCCTGGAGTGTACCGGGCAGTCACTCTGGGGCCAACGTCCTGACTTTC. Amino acids: CAWSVPGSHSGANVLTF.

The chain couples TRBV12-3 or TRBV12-4 to TRBJ2-4, with 7 nucleotides matching TRBD1. The junction had 3 bases not matched to a gene; V was cut back by 10 bases and J by 6 bases. The CDR3 loop spans 11 amino acids. Here the CDR3 reads CATHRGNIQYF. DNA of the CDR3: TGTGCCACCCACAGGGGAAACATTCAGTACTTC.

This clonotype occurred a few times. The genes are TRBV5-1 and TRBJ2-5; 7 bases fit TRBD2. Trimming cost V 0 bases and J 3 bases; bases outside gene matches: 8. The CDR3 runs to 16 residues. CDR1 and CDR2 from the germline V gene are SGHRS and YFSETQ. The CDR3 spells CASSLAPSGAEETQYF. In DNA form, the CDR3 reads TGCGCCAGCAGCTTGGCCCCTAGCGGTGCTGAAGAGACCCAGTACTTC.

This clonotype has more than one count but fewer than ten. Here the CDR3 DNA reads TGCAGCGCCGCCCCGGGACAGAGTTATACGCAGTATTTT. It yields the protein CSAAPGQSYTQYF. The rearrangement uses TRBV20-1 and TRBJ2-3; 7 positions match TRBD1. This CDR3 contains 13 residues. Germline lookup yields CDR1 DFQATT and CDR2 SNEGSKA (reference sequence).

The sample holds a few counts of this clonotype. The chain links TRBV10-3 to TRBJ2-1; 9 bases are shared with TRBD2. The germline gives CDR1 ENHRY, CDR2 SYGVKD. The CDR3 has 16 residues. Germline trimming cut 3 bases from V and 6 bases from J; bases unmatched to any gene: 9. This CDR3 reads CAISDSLAGVPNEQFF. The CDR3 coding sequence is TGTGCCATCAGTGATTCACTAGCGGGCGTGCCCAATGAGCAGTTCTTC.

The V gene is TRBV6-6, the J gene TRBJ2-7; D might be TRBD1 (6 bases). Trimming took off 0 bases at V and 5 bases at J, with 17 bases between the two ends. This CDR3 is built from 16 residues. Per germline, CDR1 MNHNY and CDR2 SVGAGI (reference sequence). This chain's CDR3 is CASSYSTMTGNNEQYF. CDR3 nucleotide sequence: TGTGCCAGCAGTTACTCGACGATGACAGGTAACAACGAGCAGTACTTC.